The clone carrying this T cell receptor beta chain was seen many times. The antigen is undetermined. Trimming removed 0 bases from V and 7 bases from J, with 13 bases in between. The CDR3 is 15 residues long. Germline-derived CDR1 and CDR2 are SGHRS and YFSETQ. The data derive from a study of Graves' ophthalmopathy and Graves' hyperthyroidism. Overall study findings and caveats: Most thyroid clonotypes expanded beyond 0.001 frequency were also found in blood. Prediction of ophthalmopathy progression reached about 71% sensitivity and 72% to 75% specificity.

Certain patients were not enrolled. These were patients with other autoimmune diseases, uncontrolled infections, pregnancy or lactation. The TCR beta CDR3 regions underwent amplification from RNA transcripts. Following a first-round RT-PCR that used HTBI primers, a second-round multiplex PCR was carried out. Each CDR3 protein gets one entry after TCRdb re-called the multiplex PCR reads with MiXCR. The data contain under 800,000 distinct CDR3 sequences, 22% of them singletons. This chain uses TRBV5-1 with TRBJ2-2; D remains unclear. The sequenced material came from peripheral blood. The clonotype was recovered from a woman between 18 and 29 years old with stable Graves' hyperthyroidism. Some clones in this sample may be carry-over from other donors' samples. This CDR3 is CASSLEFQADGELFF. Written as DNA, the CDR3 is TGCGCCAGCAGCTTGGAGTTTCAGGCGGACGGGGAGCTGTTTTTT.